This T cell receptor (beta chain) derives from a study of OX40 agonist ivuxolimab in advanced cancers. The table came from immunoSEQ multiplex PCR; TCRdb's copy has only in-frame clones and leaves some out. The sample consists of some 70,000 clones, about 85% of them appearing once. The CDR3 sequence is 14 residues long. Trimming cost V 8 bases and J 2 bases, with 16 bases left between them. CDR1 SGHAT and CDR2 FQNNGV come from the germline V gene. Sequencing used CD4+ or CD8+ T cells sorted from blood, obtained in a trial of the OX40 agonist ivuxolimab. This clonotype originated in an adult with an advanced solid tumor such as melanoma, head and neck, liver or kidney cancer. The chain links TRBV11-2 to TRBJ2-7, with TRBD2 as a possible D gene (5 bases). CDR3 residues: CASQPLGPAYEQYF. The DNA of the CDR3 is TGTGCCAGCCAACCACTAGGCCCCGCCTACGAGCAGTACTTC.